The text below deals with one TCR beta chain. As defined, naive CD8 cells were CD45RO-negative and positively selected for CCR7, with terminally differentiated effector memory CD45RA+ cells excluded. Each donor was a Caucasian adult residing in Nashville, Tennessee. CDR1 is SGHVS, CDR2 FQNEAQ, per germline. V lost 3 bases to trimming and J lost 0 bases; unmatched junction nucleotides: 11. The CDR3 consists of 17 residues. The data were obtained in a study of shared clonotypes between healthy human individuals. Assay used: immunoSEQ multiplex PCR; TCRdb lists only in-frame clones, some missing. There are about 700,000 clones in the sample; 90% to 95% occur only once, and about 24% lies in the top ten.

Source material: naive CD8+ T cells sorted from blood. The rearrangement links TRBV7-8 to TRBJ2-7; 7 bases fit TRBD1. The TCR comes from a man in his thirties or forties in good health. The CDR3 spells CASSFFFRGRSSYEQYF. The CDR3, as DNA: TGTGCCAGCAGCTTTTTTTTCAGGGGGAGATCCTCCTACGAGCAGTACTTC.